The rows below give T cell receptor beta chains drawn from one sample of a study of regulatory T cells in long-lasting Graves disease. TCRdb re-called the multiplex PCR reads with MiXCR, one entry per CDR3 protein. The repertoire holds roughly 360,000 distinct CDR3 sequences, with approximately 25% as singletons. Sequenced here: peripheral blood mononuclear cells (PBMCs), sampled when the disease was refractory, from a patient treated with antithyroid drugs. These receptors came from a woman aged 40 to 50 with Graves disease. The CDR3 runs from the conserved cysteine through the conserved F or W. A D gene is named only where the DNA matches it firmly. The size entry is marked missing in some rows and otherwise reads once, few, many or a size class.

D gene | J gene | clone size | V gene | CDR3 protein | CDR3 DNA
. | TRBJ1-1 | many | TRBV20-1 | CSARTGRGLLNTEAFF | TGCAGTGCTAGGACGGGACGGGGCTTATTGAACACTGAAGCTTTCTTT
. | TRBJ2-7 | . | TRBV20-1 | CSAIQTQNERQYF | TGCAGTGCTATCCAGACCCAGAATGAGCGGCAGTACTTC
. | TRBJ1-4 | few | TRBV20-1 | CSAISPGRRLDEKLFF | TGCAGTGCTATTTCACCAGGCCGGCGGTTGGATGAAAAACTGTTTTTT
. | TRBJ1-5 | many | TRBV27 | CASSLSQFRPQHF | TGTGCCAGCAGTTTATCGCAGTTTAGGCCCCAGCATTTT
TRBD1 | TRBJ1-5 | few | TRBV20-1 | CSARELDRGSNQPQHF | TGCAGTGCTAGAGAACTGGACAGGGGTAGCAATCAGCCCCAGCATTTT
. | TRBJ2-4 | many | TRBV28 | CASRSLAKNIQYF | TGTGCCAGCAGATCACTAGCCAAAAACATTCAGTACTTC
. | TRBJ1-2 | . | TRBV28 | CASSLRGRNYGYTF | TGTGCCAGCAGTTTGCGGGGAAGGAACTATGGCTACACCTTC
TRBD2 | TRBJ2-1 | . | TRBV30 | CAWTTSGSLYNEQFF | TGTGCCTGGACGACTAGCGGGAGTCTATACAATGAGCAGTTCTTC
TRBD1 | TRBJ1-5 | . | TRBV6-9 | CASSSTGGVQPQHF | TGTGCCAGCAGTTCCACAGGGGGCGTACAGCCCCAGCATTTT
. | TRBJ1-4 | . | TRBV7-9 | CASSTDRNEKLFF | TGTGCCAGCAGCACCGACCGTAATGAAAAACTGTTTTTT
TRBD1 | TRBJ1-2 | few | TRBV7-2 | CASSLVGQANHYGYTF | TGTGCCAGCAGCTTAGTGGGACAGGCGAATCATTATGGCTACACCTTC
TRBD1 | TRBJ2-2 | few | TRBV6-1 | CASRDRGYTGELFF | TGTGCCAGCAGAGACAGGGGGTACACCGGGGAGCTGTTTTTT
TRBD2 | TRBJ2-5 | . | TRBV20-1 | CSTRAGTSHQETQYF | TGCAGTACTAGAGCCGGGACTAGCCATCAAGAGACCCAGTACTTC
. | TRBJ2-6 | few | TRBV5-6 | CASSEDLAGANVLTF | TGTGCCAGCAGCGAAGACTTGGCTGGGGCCAACGTCCTGACTTTC
TRBD1 | TRBJ1-2 | many | TRBV6-2/TRBV6-3 | CASTRGQAVYGYTF | TGTGCCAGCACTCGAGGACAGGCGGTCTATGGCTACACCTTC
. | TRBJ2-5 | few | TRBV5-1 | CASSLVGVVGQETQYF | TGCGCCAGCAGCTTGGTGGGGGTAGTGGGCCAAGAGACCCAGTACTTC
. | TRBJ2-3 | few | TRBV15 | CATSRRVVSPDTQYF | TGTGCCACCAGCAGAAGGGTAGTGTCCCCAGATACGCAGTATTTT
. | TRBJ2-6 | few | TRBV7-3 | CASSLSLAGANVLTF | TGTGCCAGCAGCTTAAGTCTAGCTGGGGCCAACGTCCTGACTTTC
TRBD2 | TRBJ2-2 | many | TRBV29-1 | CSVGLAGANTGELFF | TGCAGCGTTGGACTAGCGGGAGCGAACACCGGGGAGCTGTTTTTT
TRBD2 | TRBJ2-7 | few | TRBV4-2 | CASSRMTSGRYEQYF | TGTGCCAGCAGCCGAATGACTAGCGGGCGCTACGAGCAGTACTTC
. | TRBJ2-1 | . | TRBV28 | CASSPGRANDNEQFF | TGTGCCAGCAGCCCTGGCCGAGCGAATGACAATGAGCAGTTCTTC
. | TRBJ1-2 | . | TRBV2 | CASSEDLTGPYGYTF | TGTGCCAGCAGTGAAGATCTGACAGGACCCTATGGCTACACCTTC
. | TRBJ2-5 | few | TRBV14 | CASSQEGPQGQETQYF | TGTGCCAGCAGCCAAGAGGGTCCCCAGGGGCAAGAGACCCAGTACTTC
. | TRBJ1-2 | few | TRBV5-5 | CASSLLWPNYGYTF | TGTGCCAGCAGCTTGCTTTGGCCCAACTATGGCTACACCTTC
TRBD1 | TRBJ1-1 | . | TRBV19 | CASSASPGTGSEAFF | TGTGCCAGTAGTGCAAGTCCCGGGACAGGGAGTGAAGCTTTCTTT
. | TRBJ1-1 | . | TRBV9 | CASSPLWGRAFF | TGTGCCAGCAGCCCCCTCTGGGGGAGAGCTTTCTTT
TRBD2 | TRBJ2-2 | many | TRBV12-3/TRBV12-4 | CASSLGPLAGQNTGELFF | TGTGCCAGCAGTTTAGGCCCTCTAGCGGGTCAGAACACCGGGGAGCTGTTTTTT